The T cell receptor (beta chain) under discussion was sequenced for a study of cytomegalovirus exposure and HLA in healthy donors. Study results and limitations: An apparent linkage of common viral pathogens to several of the most significant clusters emerged in a later analysis. TCR beta V segments were, for the most part, productive about 87% or about 30% of the time in an earlier analysis. Generally TCR sequences proved uncommon, though certain public TCRs appeared in numerous donors. An analysis that came later showed most CMV-associated TCR beta chains appearing HLA-restricted.

13 Jbeta primers and 60 Vbeta primers were used for the PCR. Sequencing was performed with immunoSEQ multiplex PCR; in TCRdb, only in-frame clones are kept and a portion is missing. The sample includes about 160,000 clones, roughly four fifths of them seen just once. The CDR3 contains 14 residues. Germline CDR1 reads SEHNR; CDR2 reads FQNEAQ (reference sequence). J was trimmed by 5 bases and V by 2 bases; bases with no gene match: 3. A few counts support this clone. The antigen is unknown. This receptor was taken from a woman aged 40 to 50 in good health and CMV-seronegative. The sequencing input was PBMCs. This chain links TRBV7-9 with TRBJ1-1; 9 bases line up with TRBD1. In DNA, the CDR3 is TGTGCCAGCAGCTTAACAGGGGGCAGAACTGAAGCTTTCTTT. It encodes CASSLTGGRTEAFF.